What follows describes a single T cell receptor (beta chain). Clones were read by immunoSEQ multiplex PCR, and TCRdb kept only the in-frame ones, dropping some. The sample carries about 27,000 clones, approximately 85% recorded once. The data derive from a study of OX40 agonist ivuxolimab in advanced cancers. The wider study: Ivuxolimab, which is an agonistic anti-OX40 (CD134) antibody, was administered to the patients.

From germline, CDR1 is LNHNV and CDR2 YYDKDF (reference sequence). The CDR3 spans 16 residues. Trimming took off 0 bases at V and 10 bases at J, with 19 bases between the two ends. Sequencing was performed on CD4+ or CD8+ T cells sorted from blood, taken in a trial of the OX40 agonist ivuxolimab. The rearrangement uses TRBV15 and TRBJ1-3; D might be TRBD1 (5 bases). The source of this sequence is an adult with an advanced solid tumor such as melanoma, head and neck, liver or kidney cancer. CDR3 nucleotides: TGTGCCACCAGCAGAGAAACCGGGACGGCTCTAAGGACCATATATTTT. Translation gives CATSRETGTALRTIYF.